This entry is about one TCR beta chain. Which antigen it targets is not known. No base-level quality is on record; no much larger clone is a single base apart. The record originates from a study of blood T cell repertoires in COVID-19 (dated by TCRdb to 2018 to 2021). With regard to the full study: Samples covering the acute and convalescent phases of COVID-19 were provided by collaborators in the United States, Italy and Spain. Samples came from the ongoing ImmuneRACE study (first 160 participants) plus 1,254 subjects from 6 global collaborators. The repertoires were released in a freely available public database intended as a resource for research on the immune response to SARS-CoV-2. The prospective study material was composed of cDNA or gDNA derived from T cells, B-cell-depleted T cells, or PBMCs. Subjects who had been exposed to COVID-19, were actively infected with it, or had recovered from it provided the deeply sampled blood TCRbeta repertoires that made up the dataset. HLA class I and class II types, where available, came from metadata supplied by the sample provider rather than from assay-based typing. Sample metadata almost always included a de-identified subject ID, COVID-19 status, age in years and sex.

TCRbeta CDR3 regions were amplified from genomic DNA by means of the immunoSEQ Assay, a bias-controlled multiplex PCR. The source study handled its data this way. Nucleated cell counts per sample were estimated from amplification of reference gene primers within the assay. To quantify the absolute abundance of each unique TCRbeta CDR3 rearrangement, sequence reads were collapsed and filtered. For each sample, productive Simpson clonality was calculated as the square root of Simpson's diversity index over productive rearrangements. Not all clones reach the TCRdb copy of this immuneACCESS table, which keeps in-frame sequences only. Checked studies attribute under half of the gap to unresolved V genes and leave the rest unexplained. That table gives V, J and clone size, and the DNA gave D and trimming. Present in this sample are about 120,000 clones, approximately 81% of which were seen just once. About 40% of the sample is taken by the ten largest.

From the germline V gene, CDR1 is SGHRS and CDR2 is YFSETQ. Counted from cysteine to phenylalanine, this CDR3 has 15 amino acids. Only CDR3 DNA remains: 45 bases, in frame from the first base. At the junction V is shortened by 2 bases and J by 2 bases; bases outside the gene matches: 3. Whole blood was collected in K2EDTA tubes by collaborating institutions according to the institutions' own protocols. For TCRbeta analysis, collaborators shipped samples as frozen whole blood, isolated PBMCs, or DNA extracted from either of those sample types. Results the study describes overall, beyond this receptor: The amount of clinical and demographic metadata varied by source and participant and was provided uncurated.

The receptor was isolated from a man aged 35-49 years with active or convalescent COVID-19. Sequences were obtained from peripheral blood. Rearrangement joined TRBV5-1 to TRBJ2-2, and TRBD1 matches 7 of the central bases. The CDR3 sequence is CASSLRQGNTGELFF. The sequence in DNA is TGCGCCAGCAGCTTAAGACAGGGCAACACCGGGGAGCTGTTTTTT. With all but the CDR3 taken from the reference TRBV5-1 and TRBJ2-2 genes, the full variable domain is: KAGVTQTPRYLIKTRGQQVTLSCSPISGHRSVSWYQQTPGQGLQFLFEYFSETQRNKGNFPGRFSGRQFSNSRSEMNVSTLELGDSALYLCASSLRQGNTGELFFGEGSRLTVL.